These 7 T cell receptor beta chains share one sample of origin, sequenced in a study of breast tumors, draining lymph nodes, adjacent tissues. The lymph nodes were axillary draining lymph nodes from breast cancer patients. In TCRdb, the multiplex PCR reads were re-called with MiXCR into one record per CDR3 protein. In the table there are 150,000 to 200,000 distinct CDR3 sequences, 30% to 40% of which are singletons. The sequenced sample was axillary lymph node tissue. The receptors come from a female donor with breast cancer. Some clones in this sample may be carry-over from other donors' samples.

At least ten counts were recorded for this clonotype. This chain joins TRBV24-1 and TRBJ1-2; D is unclear. CDR1 is KGHDR, CDR2 SFDVKD, per germline. CDR3 length: 19 residues. V gave up 5 bases and J gave up 6 bases, with 30 bases separating them. In DNA form, the CDR3 reads TGTGCCACCAGTGCCCACCCGTATGAGTGCTGGGAAGTAGTCGATGGCTACACCTTC. Protein: CATSAHPYECWEVVDGYTF.

Comments on this clonotype: Just one base apart from a much larger clone, this may be a read error. The chain uses TRBV7-9 and TRBJ2-7; TRBD2 agrees at 13 bases. Germline values: CDR1 SEHNR, CDR2 FQNEAQ (reference sequence). Unmatched junction bases numbered 12, after V lost 2 bases and J lost 5 bases. CDR3 length equals 18 residues. The CDR3 DNA reads as TGTGCCAGCAGCTTAACGTTCGGTTGGACTAGCGGGAGTCACGAGCAGTACTTC. Its translation: CASSLTFGWTSGSHEQYF.

This clonotype has a count of ten or more. The chain carries TRBV18 and TRBJ2-3; D possibly corresponds to TRBD1 (5 bases). The V gene lost 0 bases and the J gene lost 4 bases, with 14 bases spanning the gap. The CDR3 is 16 amino acids. The V gene's germline CDR1 is KGHSH and CDR2 LQKENI. The CDR3 sequence: CASSPPGQGAPDTQYF. CDR3 coding DNA: TGTGCCAGCTCACCACCGGGGCAAGGAGCCCCAGATACGCAGTATTTT.

The sample holds many counts of this clonotype. The chain recombines TRBV7-9 with TRBJ2-1; 9 nucleotides line up with TRBD2. V was clipped by 10 bases and J by 6 bases; unmatched bases: 16. This CDR3 spans 16 amino acids. The V gene's germline CDR1 is SEHNR and CDR2 FQNEAQ (reference sequence). The CDR3: CAIMLWGGRGGNEQFF. Written as DNA, the CDR3 is TGTGCCATTATGCTGTGGGGCGGGAGGGGGGGCAATGAGCAGTTCTTC.

This clonotype was seen many times. This chain joins TRBV6-2 or TRBV6-3 and TRBJ2-7, with D perhaps matching TRBD1 or TRBD2 (5 bases each). Trimming took 8 bases from V and 0 from J, leaving 14 bases between them. Germline CDR1 MNHEY, CDR2 SVGEGT. This CDR3 has 14 amino acids. The CDR3 is CASAGDLLSYEQYF. In DNA form, the CDR3 reads TGTGCCAGCGCCGGGGACCTGCTCTCCTACGAGCAGTACTTC.

This clonotype was picked up many times. The chain combines TRBV5-1 with TRBJ2-1; no definite D call. The CDR3 is made up of 14 amino acids. Germline CDR1 and CDR2: SGHRS and YFSETQ. The V end was cut by 6 bases, the J end by 10 bases, with 20 bases between. As DNA, the CDR3 is TGCGCCAGCACGCCCCCCATGCGCAAGGAAGAGCAGTTCTTC. Translation gives CASTPPMRKEEQFF.

This clonotype was observed many times. The V gene is TRBV7-9, the J gene TRBJ1-6, with D perhaps TRBD1 (5 bases). Germline CDR1 SEHNR, CDR2 FQNEAQ (reference sequence). The CDR3 loop spans 13 amino acids. Trimming took off 8 bases at V and 4 bases at J, with 9 bases between the two ends. The CDR3 nucleotides are TGTGCCAGCGCCGGGGGTTATAATTCACCCCTCCACTTT. This sequence encodes CASAGGYNSPLHF. Filled out from reference TRBV7-9 and TRBJ1-6, the complete variable domain reads DTGVSQNPRHKITKRGQNVTFRCDPISEHNRLYWYRQTLGQGPEFLTYFQNEAQLEKSRLLSDRFSAERPKGSFSTLEIQRTEQGDSAMYLCASAGGYNSPLHFGNGTRLTVT.